The subject of this entry is one TCR beta chain. Its antigen is not known. Trimming took 4 bases from V and 2 from J; bases not matched to a gene: 7. CDR1 and CDR2 (germline): LNHDA, SQIVND (reference sequence). The CDR3 totals 15 residues. Measured with immunoSEQ multiplex PCR; TCRdb has only the in-frame clones, and not every one. This table holds over a million clones, under 80% found once. The data were taken from a study of shared clonotypes between healthy human individuals. Study-wide background: A donor's plate count was three for CD4 naive and three for CD4 memory; CD8 naive had two and CD8 memory one. Study-level results: Naive subsets generally exceeded memory subsets in estimated richness.

This TCR was recovered from a young man in good health. This rearrangement joins TRBV19 to TRBJ1-1; 7 bases fit TRBD1. The specimen was memory CD4+ T cells sorted from blood. Subset denoted: CD45RA-negative fraction. The CDR3 is CASSTYRDSNTEAFF. The DNA of the CDR3 is TGTGCCAGTAGTACATACCGGGACAGCAACACTGAAGCTTTCTTT.